By share, the clone carrying this TCR beta chain ranks as medium-sized (0.01 to 0.1%). The sample originates from a study of tumor-infiltrating lymphocytes in oesophageal squamous cell carcinoma. Germline V gene lookup returns CDR1 MGHRA and CDR2 YSYEKL. Trimming cost V 2 bases and J 5 bases, with 10 bases left between them. CDR3 size: 14 residues. In TCRdb, the PCR reads were re-called with MiXCR into one record per CDR3 protein. The table has some 14,000 distinct CDR3 sequences, approximately 50% seen once. The clonotype was recovered from a male donor with esophageal squamous cell carcinoma. The chain uses TRBV4-1 and TRBJ2-1; D might be TRBD2 (6 bases). Specimen: esophageal tumor tissue. In nucleotides, the CDR3 is TGCGCCAGCAGCCAACAGATAGCGGACAATGAGCAGTTCTTC. This gives the protein CASSQQIADNEQFF.